These 30 T cell receptor beta chains were sequenced from one sample in a study of T cells in localized non-small cell lung cancer. Sequenced by immunoSEQ multiplex PCR; TCRdb stores in-frame clones only, minus some. The sample has roughly 16,000 clones, 85% seen once; the top ten hold approximately 24%. The specimen comprised peripheral blood, sampled before any cancer treatment. The source of these receptors is an older female donor with stage I squamous cell lung carcinoma.

The V and J genes are TRBV5-1 and TRBJ2-1, with 15 positions matching TRBD2. The trim removed 4 bases at V and 8 bases at J, leaving 10 bases unmatched. The CDR3 covers 17 residues. Germline V gene sequence: CDR1 SGHRS, CDR2 YFSETQ. The CDR3 DNA sequence: TGCGCCAGCAGCCGGGGGGGACTAGCGGGAGGCGACCATGAGCAGTTCTTC. Translation: CASSRGGLAGGDHEQFF.

The V gene is TRBV28, the J gene TRBJ2-7; D remains ambiguous. The CDR3 is 14 residues long. In germline, CDR1 is MDHEN, CDR2 SYDVKM. V shed 2 bases and J shed 3 bases, with 11 bases lying between them. CDR3 residues: CASSLNPSYYEQYF. CDR3 DNA: TGTGCCAGCAGTTTAAACCCCTCCTACTACGAGCAGTACTTC.

The chain uses TRBV5-1 and TRBJ2-5, with TRBD2 matching over 11 bases. The J call may be wrong; the DNA end is better matched by TRBJ2-7. The CDR3 covers 16 residues. Germline V CDR1 and CDR2: SGHRS, YFSETQ. The CDR3 region is CASSSAGLAGFYEQYF. The CDR3 coding sequence is TGCGCCAGCAGCTCCGCCGGACTAGCGGGCTTCTACGAGCAGTACTTC.

This sequence joins TRBV11-3 and TRBJ2-5; 7 bases line up with TRBD1. This CDR3 has 13 amino acids. V shed 4 bases, J shed 7 bases, and the junction held 6 bases outside the gene matches. From germline, CDR1 is SGHNT and CDR2 YENEEA. CDR3 in amino acids: CASSSNRGATQYF. The CDR3 nucleotides are TGTGCCAGCAGCTCCAACAGGGGTGCGACCCAGTACTTC.

V usage is TRBV5-1 and J usage is TRBJ2-7; D unresolved. The length of the CDR3 is 13 residues. From germline, CDR1 is SGHRS and CDR2 YFSETQ. V was clipped by 0 bases and J by 7 bases, with 11 bases between them. The CDR3 region has the DNA TGCGCCAGCAGCTTGGACTTAATGGGGGAGCAGTACTTC. Protein product: CASSLDLMGEQYF.

J is TRBJ1-2 and V is TRBV29-1, with 9 bases aligning to TRBD1. The CDR3 is 14 residues long. The V gene end was trimmed by 4 bases and the J gene end by 2 bases; junction bases not matched to a gene: 5. The germline V gene encodes CDR1 SQVTM and CDR2 ANQGSEA. CDR3 loop: CSVGTGVPNYGYTF. The CDR3 region has the DNA TGCAGCGTTGGGACAGGGGTCCCCAACTATGGCTACACCTTC.

The J gene is TRBJ2-5, the V gene TRBV10-3; D perhaps matches TRBD2 (5 bases). The CDR3 length is 11 residues. Germline assignment: CDR1 ENHRY and CDR2 SYGVKD. V lost 10 bases to trimming and J lost 2 bases, with 8 bases between them. The chain's CDR3 is CATRGQETQYF. The DNA of the CDR3 is TGTGCCACACGGGGTCAAGAGACCCAGTACTTC.

The CDR3 loop is CASSIRAGANVLTF. CDR3 DNA sequence: TGTGCCAGCAGCATACGTGCGGGGGCCAACGTCCTGACTTTC. The rearrangement joins TRBV7-9 to TRBJ2-6; D is uncertain. V was shortened by 5 bases and J by 4 bases, with 9 bases between the two germline ends. The V gene's germline CDR1 is SEHNR and CDR2 FQNEAQ (reference sequence). This CDR3 is built from 14 residues.

The V call is TRBV27, the J call TRBJ1-2; D might be TRBD1 (6 bases). Trimming pared 3 bases from V and 4 bases from J, leaving 18 bases between. Germline values: CDR1 MNHEY, CDR2 SMNVEV (reference sequence). This CDR3 contains 16 residues. Written as DNA, the CDR3 is TGTGCCAGCAGTTTGCGTGTAGGTGACAGGTCCTATGGCTACACCTTC. Protein: CASSLRVGDRSYGYTF.

The chain joins TRBV30 to TRBJ1-6, with D unresolved. V was trimmed by 2 bases and J by 4 bases, leaving 6 bases between them. Germline-derived CDR1 and CDR2 are GTSNPN and SVGIG (reference sequence). The CDR3 contains 13 residues. In DNA form, the CDR3 reads TGTGCCTGGAGTCCTCATTATAATTCACCCCTCCACTTT. Translation: CAWSPHYNSPLHF.

The rearrangement uses TRBV4-1 and TRBJ2-1; D is unresolved. Germline V CDR1 and CDR2: MGHRA, YSYEKL. This CDR3 comprises 14 residues. V lost 3 bases, J lost 7 bases, and 13 bases lay in between. This chain's CDR3 is CASSHPTRSNEQFF. The CDR3 DNA reads TGCGCCAGCAGCCACCCCACGCGGTCAAATGAGCAGTTCTTC.

This chain joins TRBV10-3 and TRBJ1-2; D gene uncertain. The CDR3 has 14 amino acids. Germline lookup yields CDR1 ENHRY and CDR2 SYGVKD. The V and J ends lost 4 bases and 5 bases respectively, with 14 bases between them. This chain's CDR3 is CAISARQEVYGYTF. CDR3 bases: TGTGCCATCAGTGCCCGGCAGGAAGTGTATGGCTACACCTTC.

The chain couples TRBV18 to TRBJ2-1; 9 positions agree with TRBD2. V lost 3 bases, J lost 5 bases, and 14 bases stayed unmatched. CDR3 length: 18 residues. Germline-derived CDR1 and CDR2 are KGHSH and LQKENI. CDR3 coding DNA: TGTGCCAGCTCACCGGGACTAGCTACGGGAGAGGCCAACAATGAGCAGTTCTTC. This sequence encodes CASSPGLATGEANNEQFF.

This sequence joins TRBV2 and TRBJ2-5; 8 bases are shared with TRBD2. Germline trimming cut 7 bases from V and 4 bases from J; bases unmatched to any gene: 5. CDR1 SNHLY and CDR2 FYNNEI come from the germline V gene. This CDR3 is built from 13 residues. The CDR3 reads CASTRTSIETQYF. DNA of the CDR3: TGTGCCAGCACCCGGACTAGCATAGAGACCCAGTACTTC. Full variable domain (remainder filled in from reference TRBV2 and TRBJ2-5): EPEVTQTPSHQVTQMGQEVILRCVPISNHLYFYWYRQILGQKVEFLVSFYNNEISEKSEIFDDQFSVERPDGSNFTLKIRSTKLEDSAMYFCASTRTSIETQYFGPGTRLLVL.

The rearrangement joins TRBV7-2 to TRBJ2-1, with unresolved D. This CDR3 spans 12 amino acids. Germline assignment: CDR1 SGHTA and CDR2 FQGNSA. The V end was cut by 2 bases, the J end by 10 bases, with 9 bases between. CDR3 in DNA: TGTGCCAGCAGCTTACTGGTGGGAGAGCAGTTCTTC. It yields the protein CASSLLVGEQFF.

This clone was counted a single time. The chain is built from TRBV6-5 and TRBJ2-2; TRBD1 might be the D (6 bases). Trimming shortened V by 7 bases and J by 7 bases, and 13 bases separated the two germline ends. The CDR3 totals 13 residues. Germline-derived CDR1 and CDR2 are MNHEY and SVGAGI. The CDR3 DNA reads TGTGCCAGCACCCCGGACAGCTTCGGGGAGCTGTTTTTT. It codes for CASTPDSFGELFF.

V and J are TRBV18 and TRBJ1-4, with 9 positions matching TRBD1. The CDR3 has 14 amino acids. The ends lost 6 bases at V and 8 bases at J; junction bases unmatched: 7. Germline lookup yields CDR1 KGHSH and CDR2 LQKENI. CDR3 sequence reads: CASSPTGGMEKLFF. CDR3 nucleotide sequence: TGTGCCAGCTCCCCCACAGGGGGCATGGAAAAACTGTTTTTT.

V and J are TRBV5-1 and TRBJ1-2, with D possibly TRBD1 on 5 matching bases. The CDR3 sequence is 12 residues long. Germline V gene sequence: CDR1 SGHRS, CDR2 YFSETQ. Trimming removed 0 bases from V and 5 bases from J, with 5 bases in between. CDR3 bases: TGCGCCAGCAGCTTGGGACAGTATGGCTACACCTTC. Residues: CASSLGQYGYTF.

The chain combines TRBV18 with TRBJ2-1; tentative D call: TRBD2 (6 bases). The CDR3 contains 15 residues. The germline V and J ends were trimmed by 3 bases and 4 bases, with 13 bases remaining between them. Germline CDR1 and CDR2: KGHSH and LQKENI. This CDR3 reads CASSPGIADYNEQFF. CDR3 coding DNA: TGTGCCAGCTCACCGGGGATAGCGGATTACAATGAGCAGTTCTTC.

This clone is a singleton in its sample. This chain joins TRBV19 and TRBJ2-5; D tentatively reads TRBD1 or TRBD2 (5 bases each). Germline values: CDR1 LNHDA, CDR2 SQIVND (reference sequence). This CDR3 has 12 amino acids. V lost 5 bases to trimming and J lost 7 bases, with 11 bases between them. CDR3 in amino acids: CASSVSRGTQYF. CDR3 DNA: TGTGCCAGTAGTGTGTCGAGGGGGACCCAGTACTTC.

This clone turned up a few times. The V and J genes are TRBV6-4 and TRBJ2-1; tentative D call: TRBD2 (5 bases). The germline V gene encodes CDR1 MRHNA and CDR2 SNTAGT. The CDR3 covers 13 residues. The V and J ends lost 8 bases and 4 bases respectively, with 12 bases between them. CDR3 sequence reads: CASARDYYNEQFF. CDR3 DNA: TGTGCCAGCGCGCGCGACTATTACAATGAGCAGTTCTTC.

The J gene is TRBJ1-6, the V gene TRBV10-3, with 8 bases matching TRBD1. CDR1 ENHRY and CDR2 SYGVKD come from the germline V gene. This CDR3 has 15 residues. V lost 2 bases to trimming and J lost 6 bases; unmatched junction nucleotides: 3. DNA for the CDR3: TGTGCCATCAGTGAGGGACAGGGAGGTAATTCACCCCTCCACTTT. Encoded protein: CAISEGQGGNSPLHF.

This chain links TRBV6-5 with TRBJ1-1; D is perhaps TRBD1 (5 bases). V lost 2 bases to trimming and J lost 2 bases, with 12 bases between them. Germline V gene data show CDR1 as MNHEY and CDR2 as SVGAGI. This CDR3 has 15 amino acids. CDR3 sequence (DNA): TGTGCCAGCAGTTACACTGGAGGACAAAACACTGAAGCTTTCTTT. It codes for CASSYTGGQNTEAFF.

V gene TRBV6-6 combines with J gene TRBJ2-5, with a tentative D call TRBD2 (6 bases). The CDR3 sequence is 13 residues long. Per germline, CDR1 MNHNY and CDR2 SVGAGI (reference sequence). The germline V and J ends were trimmed by 7 bases and 4 bases, with 13 bases remaining between them. Written as DNA, the CDR3 is TGTGCCAGCACCCGGAGGGCCCGAGAGACCCAGTACTTC. Translating gives CASTRRARETQYF.

In this sample, this clone turned up once. The chain is built from TRBV4-3 and TRBJ2-7; D is possibly TRBD2 (5 bases). This CDR3 region has 14 residues. V was clipped by 0 bases and J by 2 bases, with 8 bases between them. Germline CDR1 LGHNA, CDR2 YSLEER. This chain's CDR3 is CASSQDVGTYEQYF. The CDR3 coding sequence is TGCGCCAGCAGCCAAGACGTCGGGACCTACGAGCAGTACTTC.

The chain carries TRBV6-6 and TRBJ2-1; tentatively, D is TRBD2 (6 bases). Germline CDR1 and CDR2: MNHNY and SVGAGI (reference sequence). Deletions cut 5 bases from V and 6 bases from J, with 14 bases between. The CDR3 is 14 residues long. Here the CDR3 DNA reads TGTGCCAGCAGTCCCAATTTCGGGGGCAATGAGCAGTTCTTC. This gives the protein CASSPNFGGNEQFF.

This chain joins TRBV30 and TRBJ2-7; the D gene is possibly TRBD2 (6 bases). The V and J ends lost 2 bases and 5 bases respectively, with 19 bases between them. The germline V gene encodes CDR1 GTSNPN and CDR2 SVGIG (reference sequence). CDR3 size: 15 residues. This chain's CDR3 is CAWSKTGTVGHEQYF. CDR3 nucleotides: TGTGCCTGGAGTAAAACCGGGACTGTGGGACACGAGCAGTACTTC.

The genes are TRBV6-1 and TRBJ2-1; 9 bases agree with TRBD1. Germline V CDR1 and CDR2: MNHNS, SASEGT. This CDR3 comprises 13 residues. The J segment lost 5 bases and the V segment lost 9 bases, leaving 5 bases of the junction unmatched. The CDR3 bases are TGTGCCAGTCTAGGGACAGGGAACAATGAGCAGTTCTTC. Encoded protein: CASLGTGNNEQFF.

This chain uses TRBV6-5 with TRBJ1-5, with TRBD1 identical over 8 bases. Germline CDR1 and CDR2: MNHEY and SVGAGI. V shed 6 bases, J shed 7 bases, and the junction held 11 bases outside the gene matches. The CDR3 spans 15 residues. CDR3 DNA: TGTGCCAGCAGCCACGGGACAGGTGGCGAACAGCCCCAGCATTTT. Residues: CASSHGTGGEQPQHF.

This clone came up once. The chain couples TRBV7-8 to TRBJ1-1; a possible D gene is TRBD1 (5 bases). CDR1 is SGHVS, CDR2 FQNEAQ, per germline. V was cut by 0 bases and J by 6 bases, with 8 bases left in between. The CDR3 totals 13 residues. CDR3 loop: CASSLAGRPEAFF. CDR3 in DNA: TGTGCCAGCAGCTTAGCGGGGCGGCCTGAAGCTTTCTTT.